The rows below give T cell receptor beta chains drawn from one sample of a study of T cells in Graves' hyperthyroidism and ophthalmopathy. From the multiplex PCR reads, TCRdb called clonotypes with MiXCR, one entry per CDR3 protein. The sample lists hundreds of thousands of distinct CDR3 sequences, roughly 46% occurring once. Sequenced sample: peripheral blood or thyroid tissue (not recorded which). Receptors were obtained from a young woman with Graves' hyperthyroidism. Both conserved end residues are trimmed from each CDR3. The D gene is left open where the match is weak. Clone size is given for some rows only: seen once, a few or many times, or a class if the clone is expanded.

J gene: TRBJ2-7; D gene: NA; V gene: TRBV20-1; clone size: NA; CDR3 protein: SASGGQFYEQY
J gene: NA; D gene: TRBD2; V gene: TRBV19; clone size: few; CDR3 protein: ASSMLAGGYEQY
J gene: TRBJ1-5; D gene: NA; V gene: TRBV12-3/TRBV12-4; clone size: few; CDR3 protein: ASTPGRNQPQH
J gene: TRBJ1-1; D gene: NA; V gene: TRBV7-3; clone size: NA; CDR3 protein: ASSLGPAAEAS
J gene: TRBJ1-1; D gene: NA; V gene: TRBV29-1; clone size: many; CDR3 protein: SVRGKWANTEAF
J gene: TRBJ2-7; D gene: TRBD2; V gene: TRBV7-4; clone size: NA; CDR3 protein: ASSSSGNSYEQY
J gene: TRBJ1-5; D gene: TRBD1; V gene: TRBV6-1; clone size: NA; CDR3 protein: ASSRTGKDQPQH
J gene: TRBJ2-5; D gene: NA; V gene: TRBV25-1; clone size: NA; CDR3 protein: ASSLQLHRNQETQY
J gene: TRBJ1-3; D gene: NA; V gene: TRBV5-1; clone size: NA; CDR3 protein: ASSRGGQGNTIY
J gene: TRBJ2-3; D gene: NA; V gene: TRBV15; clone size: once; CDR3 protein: ATSRAGTDTQY
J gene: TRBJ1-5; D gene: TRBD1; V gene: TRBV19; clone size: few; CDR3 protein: ASKGTDVNNQPQH
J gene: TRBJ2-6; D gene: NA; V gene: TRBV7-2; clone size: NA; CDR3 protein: ASSSGQGANVLT
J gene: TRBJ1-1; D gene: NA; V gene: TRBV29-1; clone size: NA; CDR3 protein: SARAFTGTEAF
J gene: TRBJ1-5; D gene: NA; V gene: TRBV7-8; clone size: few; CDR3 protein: ASSMGTGGNQPQH
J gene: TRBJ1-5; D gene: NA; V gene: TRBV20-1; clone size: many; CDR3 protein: SASNPNQPQH
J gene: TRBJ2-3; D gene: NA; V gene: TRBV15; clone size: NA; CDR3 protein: ATSDLRGEQY
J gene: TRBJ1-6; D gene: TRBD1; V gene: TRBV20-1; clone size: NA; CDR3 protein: SARGGTGLDNSPLH
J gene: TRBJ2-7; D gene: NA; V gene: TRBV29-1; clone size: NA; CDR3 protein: SVAAGTSYEQY
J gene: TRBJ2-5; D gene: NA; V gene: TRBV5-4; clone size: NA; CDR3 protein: ASHDRGTQETQY
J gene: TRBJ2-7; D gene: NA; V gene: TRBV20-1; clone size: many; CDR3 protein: SAWDSSSYEQY
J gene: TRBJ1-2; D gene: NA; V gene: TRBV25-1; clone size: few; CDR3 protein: ASSPLARGGNGYT
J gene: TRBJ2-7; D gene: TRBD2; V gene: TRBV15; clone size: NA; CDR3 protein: ATSRDGRANTGELY
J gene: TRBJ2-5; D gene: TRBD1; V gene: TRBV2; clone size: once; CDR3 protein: ASPSGQDTGTQY
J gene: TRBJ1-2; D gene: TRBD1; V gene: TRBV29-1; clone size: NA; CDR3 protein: SVPGQGHPLRGYT
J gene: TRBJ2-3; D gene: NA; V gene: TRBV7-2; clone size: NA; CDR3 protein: ASSAAFQGDTQY
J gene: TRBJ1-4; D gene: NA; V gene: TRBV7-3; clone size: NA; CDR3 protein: ASSLTQEKLF
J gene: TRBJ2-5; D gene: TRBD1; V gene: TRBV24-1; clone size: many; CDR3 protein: ATSDSRTGEETQY
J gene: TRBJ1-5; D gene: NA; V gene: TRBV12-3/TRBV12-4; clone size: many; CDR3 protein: ASSWGSGQPQH
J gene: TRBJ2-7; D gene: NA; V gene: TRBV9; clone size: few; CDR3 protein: ASSEDNAYEQY
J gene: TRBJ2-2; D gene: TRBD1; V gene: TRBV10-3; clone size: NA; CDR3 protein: AISDHRTGVTGELF
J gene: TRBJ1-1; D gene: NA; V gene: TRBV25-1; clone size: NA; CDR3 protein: ASSPLVMNTEAF
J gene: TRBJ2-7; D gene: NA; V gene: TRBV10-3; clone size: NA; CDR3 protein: ATRKGASYEQY
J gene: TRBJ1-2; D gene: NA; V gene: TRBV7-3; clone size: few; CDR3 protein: ASSLEADASRGGYT
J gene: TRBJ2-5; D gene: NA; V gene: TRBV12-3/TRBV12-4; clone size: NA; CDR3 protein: ASGIAETQY
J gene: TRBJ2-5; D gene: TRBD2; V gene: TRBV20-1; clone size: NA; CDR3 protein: SATGTSGTQETQY
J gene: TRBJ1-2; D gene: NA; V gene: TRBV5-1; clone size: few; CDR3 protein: ASRPEGGYGYT
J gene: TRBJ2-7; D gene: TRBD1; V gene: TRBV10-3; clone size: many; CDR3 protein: AISESRTGGSEQY
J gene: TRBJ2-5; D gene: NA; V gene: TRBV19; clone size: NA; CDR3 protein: ASSPAGTTPRETQY
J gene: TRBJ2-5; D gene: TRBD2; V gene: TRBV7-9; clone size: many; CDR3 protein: ASSPTWRGSETQY
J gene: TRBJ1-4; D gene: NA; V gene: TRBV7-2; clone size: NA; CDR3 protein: ASSGGQREKLF
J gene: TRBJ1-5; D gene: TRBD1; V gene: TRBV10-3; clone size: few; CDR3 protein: ATTGVGNQPQH
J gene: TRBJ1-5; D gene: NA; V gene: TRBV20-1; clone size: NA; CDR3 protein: SATDSNSNQPQH
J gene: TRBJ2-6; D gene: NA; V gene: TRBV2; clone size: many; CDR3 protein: ASRRGSGANVLT
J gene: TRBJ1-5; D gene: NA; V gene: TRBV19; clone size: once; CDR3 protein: ASSNAAGSGRSNQPQH
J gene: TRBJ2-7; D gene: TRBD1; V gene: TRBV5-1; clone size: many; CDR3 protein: ASSFAGTGSSYEQY
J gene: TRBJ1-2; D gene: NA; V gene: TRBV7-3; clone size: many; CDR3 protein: ASSQDSVGRYGYT
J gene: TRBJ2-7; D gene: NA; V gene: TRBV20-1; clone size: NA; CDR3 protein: SARVPARDEQY
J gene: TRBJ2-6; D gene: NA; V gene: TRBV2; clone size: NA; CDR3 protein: ASSQLGSGANVLT
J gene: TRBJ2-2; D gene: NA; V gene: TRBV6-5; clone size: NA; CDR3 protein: ASSSTRVTGELF
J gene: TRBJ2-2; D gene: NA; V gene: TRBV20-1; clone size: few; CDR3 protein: SAEATTGELF
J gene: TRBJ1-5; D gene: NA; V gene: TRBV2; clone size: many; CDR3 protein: ASRRFNQPQH